This T cell receptor (beta chain) came from a study of glioma-infiltrating T cells. This CDR3 region has 15 residues. Germline CDR1 and CDR2: MDHEN and SYDVKM. Concerning this clonotype itself: The antigen is undetermined. The junction departs from the called germline gene at one end, perhaps through a read error.

Whole-study findings and limits: Above-expected tissue-blood divergence occurred in all gliomas, most in low-grade ones.

Using RNA template, CDR3s of TCR alpha and beta were amplified with iRepertoire arm-PCR. One-step reverse transcription and amplification started from approximately 100-400 ng of tissue mRNA or PBMC total RNA. TCRdb reprocessed the multiplex PCR reads via MiXCR and lists one record per CDR3 protein. The sample shows 93,000 or so distinct CDR3 sequences, 29% of them seen only once. Sample: glioma tissue, nonneoplastic brain tissue, or PBMCs (not recorded which). The sequence was obtained from a human donor with low-grade glioma or glioblastoma, undergoing nonglioma brain surgery, or in good health (not recorded which). The rearrangement links TRBV28 to TRBJ1-3; D gene ambiguous. The DNA for the CDR3 is TGTGCCAGCAGCCAGCAGAGGTACTCTGGAAACACCATATGTTTT. This encodes CASSQQRYSGNTICF.